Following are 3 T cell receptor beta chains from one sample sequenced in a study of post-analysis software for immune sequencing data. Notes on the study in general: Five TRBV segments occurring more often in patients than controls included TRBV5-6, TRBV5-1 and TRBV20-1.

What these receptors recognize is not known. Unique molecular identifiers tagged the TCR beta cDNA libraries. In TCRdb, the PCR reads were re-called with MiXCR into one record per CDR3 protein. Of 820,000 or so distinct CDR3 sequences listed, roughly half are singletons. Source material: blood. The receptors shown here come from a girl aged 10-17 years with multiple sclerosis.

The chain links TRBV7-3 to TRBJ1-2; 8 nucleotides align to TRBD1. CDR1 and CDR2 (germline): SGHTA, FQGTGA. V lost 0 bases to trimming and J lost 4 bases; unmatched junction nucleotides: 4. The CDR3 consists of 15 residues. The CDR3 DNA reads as TGTGCCAGCAGCTTAACCCGACAGGGGACCTATGGCTACACCTTC. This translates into CASSLTRQGTYGYTF.

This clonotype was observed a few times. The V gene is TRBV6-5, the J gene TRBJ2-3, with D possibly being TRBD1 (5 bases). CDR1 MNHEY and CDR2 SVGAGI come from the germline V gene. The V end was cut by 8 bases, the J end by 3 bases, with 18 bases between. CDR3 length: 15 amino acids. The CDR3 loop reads CASALGVQITDTQYF. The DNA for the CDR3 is TGTGCCAGCGCCCTAGGGGTGCAGATAACAGATACGCAGTATTTT.

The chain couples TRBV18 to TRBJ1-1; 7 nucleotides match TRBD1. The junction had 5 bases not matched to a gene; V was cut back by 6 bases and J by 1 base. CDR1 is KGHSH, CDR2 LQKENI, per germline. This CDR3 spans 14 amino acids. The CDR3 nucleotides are TGTGCCAGCTCGCGACAGGGCGGGAACACTGAAGCTTTCTTT. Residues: CASSRQGGNTEAFF.